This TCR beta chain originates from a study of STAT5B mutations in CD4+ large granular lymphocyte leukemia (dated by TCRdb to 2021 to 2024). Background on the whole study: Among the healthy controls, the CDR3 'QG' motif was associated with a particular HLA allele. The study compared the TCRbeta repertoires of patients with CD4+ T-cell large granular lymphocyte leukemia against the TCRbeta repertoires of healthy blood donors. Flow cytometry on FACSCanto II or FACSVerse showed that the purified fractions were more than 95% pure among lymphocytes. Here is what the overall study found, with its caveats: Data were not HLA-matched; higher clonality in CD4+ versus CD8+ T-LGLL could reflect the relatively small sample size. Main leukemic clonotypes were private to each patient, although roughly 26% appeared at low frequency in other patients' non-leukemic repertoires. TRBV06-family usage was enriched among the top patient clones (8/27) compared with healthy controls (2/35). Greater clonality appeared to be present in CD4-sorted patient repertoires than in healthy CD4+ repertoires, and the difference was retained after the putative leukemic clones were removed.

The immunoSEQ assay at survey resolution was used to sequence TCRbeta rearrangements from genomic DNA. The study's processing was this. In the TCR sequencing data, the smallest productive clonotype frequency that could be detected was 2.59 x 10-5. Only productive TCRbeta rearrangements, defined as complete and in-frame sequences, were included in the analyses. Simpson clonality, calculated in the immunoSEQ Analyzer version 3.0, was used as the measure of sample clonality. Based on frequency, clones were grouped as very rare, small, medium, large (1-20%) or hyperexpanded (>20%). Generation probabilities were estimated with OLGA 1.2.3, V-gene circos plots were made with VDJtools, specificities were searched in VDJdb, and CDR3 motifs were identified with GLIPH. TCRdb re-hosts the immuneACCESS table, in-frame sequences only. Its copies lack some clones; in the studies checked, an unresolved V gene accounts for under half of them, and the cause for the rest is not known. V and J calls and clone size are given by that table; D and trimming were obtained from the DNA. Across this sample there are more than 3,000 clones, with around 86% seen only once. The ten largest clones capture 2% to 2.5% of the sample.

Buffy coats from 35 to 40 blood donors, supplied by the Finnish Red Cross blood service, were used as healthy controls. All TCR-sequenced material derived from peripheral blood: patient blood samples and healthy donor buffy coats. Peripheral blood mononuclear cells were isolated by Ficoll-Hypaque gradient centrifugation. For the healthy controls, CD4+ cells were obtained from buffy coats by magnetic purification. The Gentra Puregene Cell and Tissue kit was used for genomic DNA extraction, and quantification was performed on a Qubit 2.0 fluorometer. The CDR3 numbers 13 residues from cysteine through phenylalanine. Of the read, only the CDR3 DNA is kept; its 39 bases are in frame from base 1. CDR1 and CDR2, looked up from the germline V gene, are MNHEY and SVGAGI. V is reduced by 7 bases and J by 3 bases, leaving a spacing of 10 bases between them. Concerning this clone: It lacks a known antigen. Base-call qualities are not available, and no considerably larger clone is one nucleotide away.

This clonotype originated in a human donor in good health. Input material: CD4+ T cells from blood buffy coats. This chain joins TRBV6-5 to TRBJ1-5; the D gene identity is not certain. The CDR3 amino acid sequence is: CASIRRNNQPQHF. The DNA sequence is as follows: TGTGCCAGCATTAGAAGGAACAATCAGCCCCAGCATTTT.